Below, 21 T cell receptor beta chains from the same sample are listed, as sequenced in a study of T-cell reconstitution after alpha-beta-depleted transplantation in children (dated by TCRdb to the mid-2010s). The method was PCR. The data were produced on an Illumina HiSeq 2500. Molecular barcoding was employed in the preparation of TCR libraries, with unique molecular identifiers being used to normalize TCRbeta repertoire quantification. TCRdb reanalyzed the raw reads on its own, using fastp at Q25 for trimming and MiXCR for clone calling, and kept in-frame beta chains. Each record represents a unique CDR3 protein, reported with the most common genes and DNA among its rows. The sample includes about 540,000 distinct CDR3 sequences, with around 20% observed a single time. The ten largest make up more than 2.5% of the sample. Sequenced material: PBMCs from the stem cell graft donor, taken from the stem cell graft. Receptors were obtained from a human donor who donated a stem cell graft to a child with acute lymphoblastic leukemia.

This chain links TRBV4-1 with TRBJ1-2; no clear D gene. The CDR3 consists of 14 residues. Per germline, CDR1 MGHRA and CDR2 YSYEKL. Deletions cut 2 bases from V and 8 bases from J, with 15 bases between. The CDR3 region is CASSQPGTGVGYTF. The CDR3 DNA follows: TGCGCCAGCAGCCAACCCGGAACGGGTGTAGGCTACACCTTC.

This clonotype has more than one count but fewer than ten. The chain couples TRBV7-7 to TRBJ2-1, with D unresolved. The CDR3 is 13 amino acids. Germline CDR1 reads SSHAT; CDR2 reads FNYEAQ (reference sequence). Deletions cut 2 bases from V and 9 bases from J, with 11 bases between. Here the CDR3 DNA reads TGTGCCAGCAGCTTATCTCCAACGAGTGAGCAGTTCTTC. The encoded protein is CASSLSPTSEQFF. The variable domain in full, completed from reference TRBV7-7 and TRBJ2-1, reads GAGVSQSPRYKVTKRGQDVTLRCDPISSHATLYWYQQALGQGPEFLTYFNYEAQPDKSGLPSDRFSAERPEGSISTLTIQRTEQRDSAMYRCASSLSPTSEQFFGPGTRLTVL.

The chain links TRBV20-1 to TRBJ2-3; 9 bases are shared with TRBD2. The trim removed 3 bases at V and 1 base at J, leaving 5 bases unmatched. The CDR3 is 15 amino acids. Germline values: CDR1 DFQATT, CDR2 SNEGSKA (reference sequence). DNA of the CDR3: TGCAGTGCTAGGCCACTAGCGGGCCGCACAGATACGCAGTATTTT. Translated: CSARPLAGRTDTQYF.

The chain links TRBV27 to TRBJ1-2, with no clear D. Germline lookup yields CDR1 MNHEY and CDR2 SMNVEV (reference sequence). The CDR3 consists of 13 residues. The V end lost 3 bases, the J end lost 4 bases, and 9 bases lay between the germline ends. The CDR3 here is CASSFGQLYGYTF. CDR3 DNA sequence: TGTGCCAGCAGTTTTGGCCAGCTCTATGGCTACACCTTC.

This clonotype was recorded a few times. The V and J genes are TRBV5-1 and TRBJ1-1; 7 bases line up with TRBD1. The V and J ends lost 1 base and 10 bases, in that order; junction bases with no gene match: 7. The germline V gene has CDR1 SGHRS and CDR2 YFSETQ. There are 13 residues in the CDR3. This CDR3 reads CASSLTGVAGAFF. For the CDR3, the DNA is TGCGCCAGCAGCTTGACAGGGGTAGCGGGAGCTTTCTTT.

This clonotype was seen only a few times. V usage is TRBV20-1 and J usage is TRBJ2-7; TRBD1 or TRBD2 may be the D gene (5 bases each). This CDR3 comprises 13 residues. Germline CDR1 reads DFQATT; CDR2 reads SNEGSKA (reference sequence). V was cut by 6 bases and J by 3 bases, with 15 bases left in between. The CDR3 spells CSARRTPNYEQYF. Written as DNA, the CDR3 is TGCAGTGCCCGGAGGACACCTAACTACGAGCAGTACTTC.

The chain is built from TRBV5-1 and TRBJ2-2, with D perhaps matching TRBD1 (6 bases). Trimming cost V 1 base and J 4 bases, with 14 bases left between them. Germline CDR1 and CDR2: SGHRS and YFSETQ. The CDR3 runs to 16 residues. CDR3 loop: CASSLIRARGTGELFF. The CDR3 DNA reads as TGCGCCAGCAGCTTGATCCGCGCCAGGGGCACCGGGGAGCTGTTTTTT.

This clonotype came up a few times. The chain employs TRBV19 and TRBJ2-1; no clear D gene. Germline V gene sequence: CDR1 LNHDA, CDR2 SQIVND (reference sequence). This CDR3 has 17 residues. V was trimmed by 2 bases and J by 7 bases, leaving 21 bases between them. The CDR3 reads CASSISNGIREVNEQFF. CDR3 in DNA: TGTGCCAGTAGTATATCTAACGGAATCCGAGAGGTAAATGAGCAGTTCTTC.

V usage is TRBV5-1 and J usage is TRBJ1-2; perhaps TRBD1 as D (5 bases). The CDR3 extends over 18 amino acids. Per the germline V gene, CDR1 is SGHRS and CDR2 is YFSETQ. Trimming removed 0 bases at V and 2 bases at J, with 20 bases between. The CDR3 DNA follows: TGCGCCAGCAGCTTGGTTGGGGGATCGAACTTAGGGAACTATGGCTACACCTTC. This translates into CASSLVGGSNLGNYGYTF. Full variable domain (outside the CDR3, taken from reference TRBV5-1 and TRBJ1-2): KAGVTQTPRYLIKTRGQQVTLSCSPISGHRSVSWYQQTPGQGLQFLFEYFSETQRNKGNFPGRFSGRQFSNSRSEMNVSTLELGDSALYLCASSLVGGSNLGNYGYTFGSGTRLTVV.

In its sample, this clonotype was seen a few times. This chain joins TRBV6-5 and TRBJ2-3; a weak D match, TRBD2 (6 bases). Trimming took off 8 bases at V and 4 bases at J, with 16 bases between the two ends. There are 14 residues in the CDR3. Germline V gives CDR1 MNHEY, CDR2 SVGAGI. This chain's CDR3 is CASCHGGSSDTQYF. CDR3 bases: TGTGCCAGCTGCCACGGGGGTTCCTCAGATACGCAGTATTTT.

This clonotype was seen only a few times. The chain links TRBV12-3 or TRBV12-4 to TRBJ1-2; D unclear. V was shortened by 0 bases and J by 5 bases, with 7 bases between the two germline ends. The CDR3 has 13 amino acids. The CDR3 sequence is CASSLAPVYGYTF. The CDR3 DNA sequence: TGTGCCAGCAGTTTAGCGCCGGTATATGGCTACACCTTC.

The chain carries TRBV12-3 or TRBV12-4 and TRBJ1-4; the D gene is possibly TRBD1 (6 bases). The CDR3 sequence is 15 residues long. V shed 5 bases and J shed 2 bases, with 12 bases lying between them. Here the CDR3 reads CASSNHRATNEKLFF. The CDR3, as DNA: TGTGCCAGCAGTAATCACAGGGCGACTAATGAAAAACTGTTTTTT.

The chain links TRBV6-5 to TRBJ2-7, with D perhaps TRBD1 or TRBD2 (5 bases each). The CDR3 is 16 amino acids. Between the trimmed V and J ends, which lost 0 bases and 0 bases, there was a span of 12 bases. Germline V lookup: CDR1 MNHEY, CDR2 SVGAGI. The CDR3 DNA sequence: TGTGCCAGCAGTTACTCGGGCGCAGGGACCTCCTACGAGCAGTACTTC. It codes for CASSYSGAGTSYEQYF.

In DNA, the CDR3 is TGCGCCAGCAGCTTGGGTTGGGACTGGGACTATGGCTACACCTTC. Its protein product is CASSLGWDWDYGYTF. V is TRBV5-1 and J is TRBJ1-2, with D perhaps matching TRBD1 (5 bases). Trimming pared 0 bases from V and 3 bases from J, leaving 12 bases between. The CDR3 is made up of 15 amino acids. Per germline, CDR1 SGHRS and CDR2 YFSETQ.

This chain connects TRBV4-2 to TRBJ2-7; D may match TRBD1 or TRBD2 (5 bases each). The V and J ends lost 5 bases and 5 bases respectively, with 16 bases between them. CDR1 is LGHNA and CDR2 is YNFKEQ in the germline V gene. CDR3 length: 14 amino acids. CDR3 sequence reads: CASSTGQGRHEQYF. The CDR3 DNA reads TGTGCCAGCAGCACGGGGCAGGGAAGGCACGAGCAGTACTTC.

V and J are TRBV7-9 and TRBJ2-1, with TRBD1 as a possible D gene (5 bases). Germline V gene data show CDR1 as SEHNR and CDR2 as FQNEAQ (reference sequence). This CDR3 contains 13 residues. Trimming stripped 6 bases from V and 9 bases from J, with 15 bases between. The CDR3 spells CASRRQRGSEQFF. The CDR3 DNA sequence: TGTGCCAGCAGAAGACAGAGAGGTAGTGAGCAGTTCTTC.

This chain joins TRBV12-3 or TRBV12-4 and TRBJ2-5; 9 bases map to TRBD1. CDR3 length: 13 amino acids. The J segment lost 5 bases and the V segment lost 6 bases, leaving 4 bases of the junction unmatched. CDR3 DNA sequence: TGTGCCAGCAGGGGGGACAGGGTTGAGACCCAGTACTTC. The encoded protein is CASRGDRVETQYF.

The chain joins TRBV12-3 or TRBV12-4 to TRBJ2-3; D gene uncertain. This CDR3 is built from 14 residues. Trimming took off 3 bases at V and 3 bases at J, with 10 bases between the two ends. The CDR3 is CASSLIGLTDTQYF. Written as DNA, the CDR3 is TGTGCCAGCAGTTTGATAGGTTTAACAGATACGCAGTATTTT.

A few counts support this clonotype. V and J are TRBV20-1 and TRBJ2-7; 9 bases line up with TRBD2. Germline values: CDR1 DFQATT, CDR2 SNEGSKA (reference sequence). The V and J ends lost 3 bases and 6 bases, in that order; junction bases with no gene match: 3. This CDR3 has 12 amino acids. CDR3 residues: CSASVRGGEQYF. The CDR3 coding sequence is TGCAGTGCTAGTGTGCGGGGGGGCGAGCAGTACTTC.

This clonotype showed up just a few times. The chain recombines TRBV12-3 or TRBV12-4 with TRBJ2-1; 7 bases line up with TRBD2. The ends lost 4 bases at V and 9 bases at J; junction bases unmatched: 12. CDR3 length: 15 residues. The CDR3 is CASSSGRAFSSEQFF. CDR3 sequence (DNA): TGTGCCAGCAGTTCGGGGAGGGCCTTCTCTTCTGAGCAGTTCTTC.

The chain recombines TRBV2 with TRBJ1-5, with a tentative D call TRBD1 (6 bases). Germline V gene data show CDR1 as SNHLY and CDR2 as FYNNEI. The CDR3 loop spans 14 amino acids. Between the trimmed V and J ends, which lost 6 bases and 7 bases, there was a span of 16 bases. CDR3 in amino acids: CASRGQFLGQPQHF. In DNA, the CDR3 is TGTGCCAGCAGGGGACAATTTCTGGGACAGCCCCAGCATTTT.